This T cell receptor (beta chain) was sequenced during a study of cytomegalovirus exposure and HLA in healthy donors (dated by TCRdb to 2015 to 2018). Broadly, across the study: An earlier analysis of approximately 640 of the donors reported about 250 Gb of sequence data and some 100 million unique TCR beta sequences from roughly 180 million T cells. Roughly 300 gigabases of sequencing data and tens of millions of unique TCR sequences were included in an early release covering several hundred HLA-typed donors. Of the roughly 400 genotyped donors, 65% to 90% fell in the genetic ancestry cluster associated with self-reported Caucasian donors. The aim of the study was to test whether cataloging public T cell receptors could identify signatures of past pathogen exposure. The study used immunosequencing to profile the T cell repertoires of 600 to 850 subjects and linked those repertoires to cytomegalovirus serostatus. In addition to the first cohort of hundreds of subjects, a separate validation cohort of 120 different subjects was used. The study combined high-throughput TCR immunosequencing, statistical association of individual TCRs with disease status, and machine learning to predict cytomegalovirus infection status. A later analysis re-analyzed previously published TCR beta repertoires from 550 to 700 donors and added high-resolution HLA genotyping to study TCR occurrence patterns. Rather than using new phenotypic data, the later analysis identified candidate immune exposures from TCR beta sequences and from how often those sequences occurred across donors. An earlier analysis of 587 of the donors applied high-throughput TCR beta sequencing to assess whether each TCR beta V gene segment acted as functional or pseudogenic. Donor age, sex, ethnicity and CMV serostatus were compiled alongside the repertoire data. A later genetic analysis used genome-wide SNP genotypes for about 65% of the roughly 670 donors, treating that subset as a discovery cohort. All discovery cohort repertoires had been generated using a single sequencing platform. HLA typing covered class I and class II loci at four-digit resolution. The number of donors typed differed by locus, with about 629-640 for A, B, C, DRB1 and DQB1, around 500 for DQA1, 600 to 610 for DPA1, and around 430 for DPB1. Roughly five DR-DQ haplotypes were handled as single units for association and clustering because linkage in the cohort was strong. Among 398 genotyped donors of the cohort, an average of approximately 200,000 unique TCR beta nucleotide sequences was sequenced per donor, of which about 18% were non-productive.

This clone appeared a few times. Its target antigen remains unknown. Per-base qualities were not stored, and no clone one base away is much larger. Findings and caveats that apply to the study as a whole: In a later analysis, HLA-associated TCR beta chains showed more clonal expansion and lower generation probabilities than non-associated chains that were equally common. The classifier was reported to diagnose cytomegalovirus status with high specificity and sensitivity in both the original and validation cohorts. The 87-base-pair reads could not distinguish some IMGT-functional V segments, including TRBV6-2 and TRBV6-3, so those segments were excluded. In vitro tests confirmed that a few of the cytomegalovirus-associated TCR beta chains recognize cytomegalovirus antigens. The only immune exposure information available for the cohort was CMV serostatus. Several of the top co-occurrence clusters appeared to be linked to parvovirus B19, influenza, CMV and Epstein-Barr virus, according to a later analysis. Assigning TCR associations to individual alleles was difficult when HLA alleles, especially DR and DQ, strongly co-occurred. In a later analysis, TCR association rates were found to vary across HLA loci, with the most associated TCRs seen for DRB1 alleles and the fewest for HLA-C alleles. Correlated functional status among segregating V segments might reflect linkage disequilibrium, but an unknown experimental factor could not be ruled out. The presence/absence analyses assumed that sequencing depth was roughly uniform across donors, and that assumption may not be true. The study gave a list of 150 to 200 TCR beta chains associated with cytomegalovirus. A further reported finding was that TCR beta sequences accurately predicted the HLA-A and HLA-B alleles for most subjects in the first cohort. An association between a missense DCLRE1C variant and V-gene and J-gene trimming of TCR beta chains was found in a later genetic analysis and replicated in an independent cohort. A cluster of highly shared sequence variants was judged likely to represent a technical artifact of the sequencing pipeline. In a later analysis, most CMV-associated TCR beta chains were found to appear HLA-restricted, with HLA associations seemingly driven largely by CMV exposure. In an earlier analysis of some 500 of the donors, most TCR beta V segments were observed in productive rearrangements about 90% or about 30% of the time, broadly matching IMGT annotations. According to the authors, the approach could potentially be generalized to other disease states and immunological phenotypes. Because some donors lacked HLA typing at each locus, the association tests relied only on the typed subset. Across donors, most TCR sequences were observed very rarely, whereas some public TCRs were present in many individuals. In this cohort, only TCR beta chains were sequenced, and detectable features were limited by the absence of alpha or paired-chain data. A later genetic analysis reported fewer N-insertions in productive TCRs among donors in an Asian-associated ancestry cluster than the approximately 700-donor mean. Because counts were too low, 15 to 20 rarely observed V segments, including chromosome 9 orphons, were excluded from the earlier analysis of under 650 of the donors. In a later analysis, about 16,000 TCR beta sequences were associated with specific HLA alleles at a false discovery rate of 0.05.

In the germline V gene, CDR1 corresponds to ENHRY and CDR2 to SYGVKD. The CDR3 starts with the cysteine, ends with the phenylalanine, and has 13 residues. Left in the record is the CDR3 DNA by itself, 39 bases read in frame from the first base. V is pruned by 7 bases and J by 0 bases, leaving 3 bases of the junction without a gene match. The cohort comprised some 680 healthy bone marrow donors. All cohort members were sampled while nominally healthy, although unrecorded immune exposures were likely present. The donor was CMV seropositive and belonged to the group of some 290 seropositive cohort members. Each donor provided a peripheral blood sample, and peripheral blood mononuclear cells were used for TCR beta sequencing. The Qiagen DNeasy Blood Extraction Kit was used to extract genomic DNA from the blood cell samples. Library creation used the immunoSEQ multiplex PCR assay. The multiplex PCR relied on a mix of 60 forward primers for TCR Vbeta segments and 13 reverse primers for TCR Jbeta segments. A multiplex PCR assay on genomic DNA amplified the CDR3 region of rearranged TCR beta genes. The amplified TCR beta libraries were sequenced on the Illumina HiSeq System as 87-base-pair reads. As for how the authors treated the data: In a later analysis, 77 million or so unique TCR beta chains were counted across the roughly 700 repertoires, and roughly 10 million of these chains were shared by at least two donors. Raw reads were error-corrected and collapsed into unique sequences by a nearest-neighbor algorithm in which closely related sequences were merged to remove PCR and sequencing errors. Alignment of CDR3 sequences to IMGT reference sequences was used to assign V, D and J gene segments. For a sequence to be retained, a match of at least six nucleotides to both a V gene segment and a J gene segment was required. A rearrangement was called productive if the CDR3 had no stop codons and remained in frame with V and J, and every other rearrangement was called non-productive. CDR3 was defined by IMGT convention, running from the second conserved V-encoded cysteine to the conserved J-encoded phenylalanine. The earlier analysis of about 500 of the donors excluded sequences that lacked an unambiguous match to a single V gene segment. In an earlier analysis of roughly 600 of the donors, a V segment was called functional when productive rearrangements were above 56.7%, and segregating when the standard deviation between donors exceeded 5%. A statistical classification framework was built for diagnosing cytomegalovirus status from the catalog of TCR beta chain sequences. A later analysis assigned V and J genes by comparing TCR nucleotide sequences with IMGT/GENE-DB human TR gene sequences. A later analysis assigned CDR3 sequences and most-parsimonious VDJ recombination scenarios with the TCRdist pipeline. In a later analysis, each TCR beta chain was defined by its CDR3 amino acid sequence together with its V-gene family, and reads without a unique V-gene family were excluded. As a way to deal with suspected cross-contamination and a sequencing artifact, a later analysis dropped roughly 600 nucleotide sequences that were highly shared and had low generation probability. For each public chain, a later analysis derived a clonal expansion index from normalized ranks of inferred template counts within each repertoire. In a later analysis, generation probabilities were computed with a VDJ recombination model fitted to out-of-frame rearrangements, and the resulting probabilities were checked against IGoR. A later analysis scored TCR-TCR, TCR-HLA and TCR-CMV co-occurrence with hypergeometric tests, applying a repertoire-size bias correction to TCR pairs. A later analysis estimated false discovery rates by permuting HLA or CMV assignments 20 times. In a later analysis, co-occurring TCRs were grouped using DBSCAN, with TCRdist sequence similarity added in when clustering inside HLA-allele-positive subsets. Repertoires with fewer than 30,000 or more than 120,000 public chains were left out of co-occurrence clustering, as were five repertoires with anomalous nucleotide sharing. What TCRdb holds here is the immuneACCESS table cut down to in-frame rearrangements. Part of the clones is not present; checked against another copy, under half of the missing clones reflect an unresolved V gene, and the others are unexplained. V and J calls and clone size are as listed in that table; D and trimming were resolved from the DNA. This sample has 140,000 to 150,000 clones in its table, and about 71% of those were observed once. Of the sample, roughly 2% falls within the top ten clones.

Sequenced material: PBMCs. The TCR sequence derives from a woman between 55 and 75 years old in good health and CMV-seropositive. The receptor chain draws on TRBV10-3 and TRBJ2-7, with 7 middle bases fitting TRBD1. Here is the DNA: TGTGCCATCACTCGGGACAGCTCCTACGAGCAGTACTTC. This yields the protein CAITRDSSYEQYF.